Shown below are 22 T cell receptor beta chains from a single sample sequenced in a study of cytomegalovirus exposure and HLA in healthy donors. The data were produced by immunoSEQ multiplex PCR, yet TCRdb's version contains in-frame clones alone and is incomplete. The table has around 63,000 clones, about 90% seen once; the top ten hold 0.95% to 1.5%. The source material was PBMCs. The receptor set was obtained from a woman younger than 35 in good health and CMV-seronegative.

The chain joins TRBV28 to TRBJ1-2; D not certain. This CDR3 has 12 amino acids. The V gene lost 7 bases and the J gene lost 8 bases, with 14 bases spanning the gap. Germline V lookup: CDR1 MDHEN, CDR2 SYDVKM. The CDR3 spells CASTGYLSGYTF. The CDR3, as DNA: TGTGCCAGCACGGGGTACCTCTCCGGCTACACCTTC.

This chain uses TRBV6-1 with TRBJ1-2; no clear D. This CDR3 is built from 14 residues. From germline, CDR1 is MNHNS and CDR2 SASEGT. V lost 5 bases to trimming and J lost 2 bases, with 12 bases between them. The CDR3 is CASSPDGVNYGYTF. In DNA, the CDR3 is TGTGCCAGCAGTCCCGACGGGGTCAACTATGGCTACACCTTC.

The J gene is TRBJ2-5, the V gene TRBV25-1; TRBD2 agrees at 10 bases. The J segment lost 4 bases and the V segment lost 2 bases, leaving 7 bases of the junction unmatched. Germline V gives CDR1 MGHDK, CDR2 SYGVNS. The CDR3 is 16 amino acids. The chain's CDR3 is CASSETLAGDRETQYF. CDR3 coding DNA: TGTGCCAGCAGTGAAACCCTAGCGGGGGATCGAGAGACCCAGTACTTC.

This clone appeared a few times. V usage is TRBV6-1 and J usage is TRBJ2-2, with 10 bases identical to TRBD2. The V and J ends lost 10 bases and 4 bases, in that order; junction bases with no gene match: 3. Germline V gene data show CDR1 as MNHNS and CDR2 as SASEGT. The CDR3 is made up of 13 amino acids. CDR3 sequence: CAIAGGITGELFF. In DNA, the CDR3 is TGTGCCATAGCGGGGGGAATCACCGGGGAGCTGTTTTTT.

V usage is TRBV2 and J usage is TRBJ2-2; 8 positions match TRBD1. Germline CDR1 SNHLY, CDR2 FYNNEI. The CDR3 extends over 15 amino acids. V shed 4 bases, J shed 5 bases, and the junction held 6 bases outside the gene matches. The CDR3 DNA is TGTGCCAGCAGTGCCCTGCGGACAGGGACCGGGGAGCTGTTTTTT. Residues: CASSALRTGTGELFF. Drawing the rest from reference TRBV2 and TRBJ2-2, the complete variable domain is EPEVTQTPSHQVTQMGQEVILRCVPISNHLYFYWYRQILGQKVEFLVSFYNNEISEKSEIFDDQFSVERPDGSNFTLKIRSTKLEDSAMYFCASSALRTGTGELFFGEGSRLTVL.

This chain links TRBV28 with TRBJ1-5; 7 positions agree with TRBD1. The CDR3 sequence is 13 residues long. Germline V gene lookup returns CDR1 MDHEN and CDR2 SYDVKM. V was pared by 11 bases and J by 0 bases, with 4 bases of the junction left unmatched. CDR3 in amino acids: CAHEGASNQPQHF. In DNA, the CDR3 is TGTGCCCATGAGGGGGCTAGCAATCAGCCCCAGCATTTT. Complete variable domain (other parts from reference TRBV28 and TRBJ1-5): DVKVTQSSRYLVKRTGEKVFLECVQDMDHENMFWYRQDPGLGLRLIYFSYDVKMKEKGDIPEGYSVSREKKERFSLILESASTNQTSMYLCAHEGASNQPQHFGDGTRLSIL.

The rearrangement links TRBV19 to TRBJ1-5; weak D call: TRBD1 (5 bases). V was clipped by 5 bases and J by 3 bases, with 26 bases between them. CDR1 is LNHDA, CDR2 SQIVND, per germline (reference sequence). This CDR3 is 19 amino acids long. Written as DNA, the CDR3 is TGTGCCAGTAGTGGAGGGGCCCACAGTAGCCGGTTATACAATCAGCCCCAGCATTTT. This sequence encodes CASSGGAHSSRLYNQPQHF.

The chain uses TRBV6-6 and TRBJ1-5, with TRBD1 as a possible D gene (6 bases). Germline assignment: CDR1 MNHNY and CDR2 SVGAGI (reference sequence). Deletions cut 6 bases from V and 7 bases from J, with 13 bases between. CDR3 size: 13 residues. CDR3 protein: CASRGGREQPQHF. The CDR3 DNA sequence: TGTGCCAGCAGGGGGGGGCGGGAGCAGCCCCAGCATTTT.

This rearrangement joins TRBV15 to TRBJ1-6, with TRBD1 as a possible D gene (5 bases). Trimming stripped 5 bases from V and 7 bases from J, with 18 bases between. CDR3 size: 16 residues. Germline V gives CDR1 LNHNV, CDR2 YYDKDF (reference sequence). The DNA of the CDR3 is TGTGCCACCAGCTCCCTAACGGGGGGGAGGAATTCACCCCTCCACTTT. It specifies CATSSLTGGRNSPLHF.

The chain combines TRBV27 with TRBJ2-1; TRBD2 matches 8 bases. Germline CDR1 is MNHEY and CDR2 is SMNVEV (reference sequence). The CDR3 length is 14 residues. The junction had 6 bases not matched to a gene; V was cut back by 6 bases and J by 5 bases. CDR3 protein: CASSPGGVHNEQFF. The CDR3, as DNA: TGTGCCAGCAGCCCCGGGGGGGTACACAATGAGCAGTTCTTC.

In nucleotides, the CDR3 is TGCAGTGCTAGTCTAGTGGGCGAGCAGTACTTC. It specifies CSASLVGEQYF. This chain joins TRBV20-1 and TRBJ2-7, with D unclear. Deletions cut 3 bases from V and 6 bases from J, with 9 bases between. Germline assignment: CDR1 DFQATT and CDR2 SNEGSKA (reference sequence). The CDR3 has 11 residues.

The chain couples TRBV6-4 to TRBJ1-4; D gene unclear. The CDR3 sequence is 15 residues long. CDR1 MRHNA and CDR2 SNTAGT come from the germline V gene. Deletions cut 7 bases from V and 7 bases from J, with 19 bases between. CDR3 bases: TGTGCCAGCACCCCGGCGGTTGCGCATAGTGAAAAACTGTTTTTT. Its translation is CASTPAVAHSEKLFF.

This clone was seen only once. V is TRBV9 and J is TRBJ1-1, with a weak D call TRBD1 (5 bases). Trimming removed 3 bases at V and 5 bases at J, with 14 bases between. Germline CDR1 and CDR2: SGDLS and YYNGEE. CDR3 size: 14 residues. The CDR3 DNA reads as TGTGCCAGCAGCGGGACACCGGGGGGTACTGAAGCTTTCTTT. It translates to CASSGTPGGTEAFF.

V gene TRBV14 combines with J gene TRBJ1-1, with 9 bases that match TRBD1. This CDR3 is 11 amino acids long. With 4 bases clipped from V and 11 bases from J, the junction kept 2 bases outside the gene matches. The germline CDR1 and CDR2 sequences are SGHDN and FVKESK. The CDR3 DNA is TGTGCCAGCAGCCCCGGGACAGGGGCTTTCTTT. As protein: CASSPGTGAFF.

This chain joins TRBV27 and TRBJ1-5, with D possibly matching TRBD1 (5 bases). The germline V gene has CDR1 MNHEY and CDR2 SMNVEV (reference sequence). This CDR3 region has 15 residues. V was shortened by 2 bases and J by 4 bases, with 12 bases between the two germline ends. In DNA, the CDR3 is TGTGCCAGCAGTTTAAAGGGGATTGGGAATCAGCCCCAGCATTTT. Its protein product is CASSLKGIGNQPQHF.

The chain combines TRBV28 with TRBJ2-7; D possibly corresponds to TRBD1 (7 bases). The CDR3 sequence is 14 residues long. Germline CDR1 and CDR2: MDHEN and SYDVKM. V was trimmed by 7 bases and J by 3 bases, leaving 16 bases between them. In DNA form, the CDR3 reads TGTGCCAGCACCTTGGAGGGGGCCGGCTACGAGCAGTACTTC. Residues: CASTLEGAGYEQYF.

The CDR3 loop reads CASRDTGGPEQYF. The CDR3 region has the DNA TGTGCCAGCAGAGATACAGGGGGCCCCGAGCAGTACTTC. This chain joins TRBV28 and TRBJ2-7, with 9 nucleotides matching TRBD1. The CDR3 length is 13 residues. Per the germline V gene, CDR1 is MDHEN and CDR2 is SYDVKM. V was clipped by 6 bases and J by 6 bases; unmatched bases: 6.

The genes are TRBV5-8 and TRBJ1-1; no definite D call. From germline, CDR1 is SGHTS and CDR2 YDEGEE. Trimming shortened V by 4 bases and J by 2 bases, and 12 bases separated the two germline ends. This CDR3 is 14 amino acids long. The CDR3 DNA sequence: TGTGCCAGCAGCCCCCGACGGGGAAACACTGAAGCTTTCTTT. Its translation is CASSPRRGNTEAFF.

This sequence joins TRBV5-1 and TRBJ2-1; 12 nucleotides line up with TRBD2. CDR1 is SGHRS, CDR2 YFSETQ, per germline. J gave up 4 bases and V 2 bases, and 1 base lay outside the gene matches. The CDR3 runs 15 residues. The CDR3: CASSFGLAGYNEQFF. The CDR3 DNA is TGCGCCAGCAGCTTTGGACTAGCGGGGTACAATGAGCAGTTCTTC.

J is TRBJ2-3 and V is TRBV19; D perhaps matches TRBD2 (5 bases). The ends were cut back, 9 bases at V and 5 bases at J, with 18 bases in the middle. The CDR3 runs 14 residues. Germline V gene sequence: CDR1 LNHDA, CDR2 SQIVND (reference sequence). DNA for the CDR3: TGTGCCAGCCGCCTTAAGGCTGAGGGAGATACGCAGTATTTT. It specifies CASRLKAEGDTQYF.

J is TRBJ2-2 and V is TRBV19, with 9 bases that match TRBD2. CDR1 and CDR2 (germline): LNHDA, SQIVND (reference sequence). Germline trimming cut 3 bases from V and 5 bases from J; bases unmatched to any gene: 10. The CDR3 contains 17 residues. CDR3 in amino acids: CASSIAGGGAITGELFF. DNA of the CDR3: TGTGCCAGTAGTATTGCAGGCGGGGGGGCGATTACCGGGGAGCTGTTTTTT.

The chain couples TRBV6-5 to TRBJ2-7; D is possibly TRBD1 (5 bases). V lost 4 bases and J lost 2, with 12 bases in between. Germline CDR1 reads MNHEY; CDR2 reads SVGAGI. CDR3 length: 14 residues. CDR3 sequence (DNA): TGTGCCAGCAGTTCCCTGACAGTGACCTACGAGCAGTACTTC. Its translation: CASSSLTVTYEQYF.